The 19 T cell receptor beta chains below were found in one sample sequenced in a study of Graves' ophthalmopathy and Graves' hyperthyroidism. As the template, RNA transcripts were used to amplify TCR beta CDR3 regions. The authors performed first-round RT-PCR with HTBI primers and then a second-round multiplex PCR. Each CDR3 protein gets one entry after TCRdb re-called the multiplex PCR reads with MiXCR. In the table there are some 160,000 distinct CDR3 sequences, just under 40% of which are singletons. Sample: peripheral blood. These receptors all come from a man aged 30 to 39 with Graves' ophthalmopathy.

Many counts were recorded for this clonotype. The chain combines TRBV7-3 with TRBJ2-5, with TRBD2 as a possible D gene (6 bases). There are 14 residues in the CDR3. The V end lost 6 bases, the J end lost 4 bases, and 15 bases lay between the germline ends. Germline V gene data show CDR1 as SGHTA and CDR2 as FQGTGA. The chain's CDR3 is CASSPGTLLETQYF. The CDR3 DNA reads TGTGCCAGCAGTCCCGGGACTCTACTAGAGACCCAGTACTTC.

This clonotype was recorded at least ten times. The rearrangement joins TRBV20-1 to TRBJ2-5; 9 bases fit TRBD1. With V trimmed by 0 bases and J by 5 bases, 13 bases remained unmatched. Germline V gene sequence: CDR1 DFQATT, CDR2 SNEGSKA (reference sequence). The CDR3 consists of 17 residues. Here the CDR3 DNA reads TGCAGTGCTAGAGATCCCCTACAGGGGGCGCTTATTGAGACCCAGTACTTC. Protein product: CSARDPLQGALIETQYF.

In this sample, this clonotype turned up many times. The CDR3 DNA is TGTGCCAGCAGCTTAGCGCAGACTAGCGGAGCGCCCTACGAGCAGTACTTC. Amino acid sequence: CASSLAQTSGAPYEQYF. This sequence joins TRBV7-2 and TRBJ2-7, with 9 bases that match TRBD2. Germline V gives CDR1 SGHTA, CDR2 FQGNSA. V trimming: 0 bases; J trimming: 2 bases; junction bases outside the gene matches: 8. This CDR3 has 17 amino acids.

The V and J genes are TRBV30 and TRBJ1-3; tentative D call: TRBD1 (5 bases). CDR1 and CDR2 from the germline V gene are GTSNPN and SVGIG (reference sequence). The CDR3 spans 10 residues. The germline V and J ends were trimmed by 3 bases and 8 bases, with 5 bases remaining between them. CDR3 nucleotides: TGTGCCTGGAGGGGACACACCATATATTTT. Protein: CAWRGHTIYF.

The CDR3 is CSTDRQETQYF. The CDR3 coding sequence is TGCAGTACGGACAGGCAAGAGACCCAGTACTTC. The rearrangement links TRBV20-1 to TRBJ2-5, with 7 bases aligning to TRBD1. Losses at the gene ends were 8 bases for V and 2 bases for J; bases not matched to a gene: 2. Germline CDR1 DFQATT, CDR2 SNEGSKA (reference sequence). This CDR3 has 11 amino acids.

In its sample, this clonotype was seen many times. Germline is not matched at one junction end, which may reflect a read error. The DNA of the CDR3 is TGCAGTTCCACCGAAACGGGCACTGTAGCTTTCTTT. This sequence encodes CSSTETGTVAFF. The J gene is TRBJ1-1, the V gene TRBV20-1; D remains ambiguous. The length of the CDR3 is 12 residues. Germline CDR1 reads DFQATT; CDR2 reads SNEGSKA (reference sequence).

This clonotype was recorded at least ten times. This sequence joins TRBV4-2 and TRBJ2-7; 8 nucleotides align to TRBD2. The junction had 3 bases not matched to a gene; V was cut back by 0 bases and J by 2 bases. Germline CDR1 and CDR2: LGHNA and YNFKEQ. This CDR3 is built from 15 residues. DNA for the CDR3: TGTGCCAGCAGCCAAGATCCTAGCGGGCCCTACGAGCAGTACTTC. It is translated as CASSQDPSGPYEQYF.

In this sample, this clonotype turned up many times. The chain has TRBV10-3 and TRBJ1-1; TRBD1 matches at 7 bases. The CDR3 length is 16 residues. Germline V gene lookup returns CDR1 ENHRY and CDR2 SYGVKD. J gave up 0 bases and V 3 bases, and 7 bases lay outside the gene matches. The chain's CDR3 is CAISERAGGMNTEAFF. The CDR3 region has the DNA TGTGCCATCAGTGAAAGGGCAGGGGGGATGAACACTGAAGCTTTCTTT.

The CDR3 reads CASSLAARNYGYTF. CDR3 sequence (DNA): TGTGCCAGCAGCTTAGCAGCACGGAACTATGGCTACACCTTC. The gene calls are TRBV7-2 and TRBJ1-2; D is uncertain. Germline assignment: CDR1 SGHTA and CDR2 FQGNSA. Deletions cut 0 bases from V and 2 bases from J, with 7 bases between. The CDR3 runs 14 residues.

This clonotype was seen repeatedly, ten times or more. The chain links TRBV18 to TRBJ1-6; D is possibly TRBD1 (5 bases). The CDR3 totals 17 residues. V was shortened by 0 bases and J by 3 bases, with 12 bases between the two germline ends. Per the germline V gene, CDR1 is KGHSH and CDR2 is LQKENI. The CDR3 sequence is CASSPPRRGDYNSPLHF. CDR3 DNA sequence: TGTGCCAGCTCACCACCCAGGCGGGGCGACTATAATTCACCCCTCCACTTT.

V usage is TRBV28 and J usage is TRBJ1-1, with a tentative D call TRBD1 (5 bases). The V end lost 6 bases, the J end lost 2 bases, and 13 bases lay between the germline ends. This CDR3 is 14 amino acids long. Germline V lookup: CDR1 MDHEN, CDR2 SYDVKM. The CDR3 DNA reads TGTGCCAGCAGAGGGGAATTGAGAAACACTGAAGCTTTCTTT. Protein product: CASRGELRNTEAFF.

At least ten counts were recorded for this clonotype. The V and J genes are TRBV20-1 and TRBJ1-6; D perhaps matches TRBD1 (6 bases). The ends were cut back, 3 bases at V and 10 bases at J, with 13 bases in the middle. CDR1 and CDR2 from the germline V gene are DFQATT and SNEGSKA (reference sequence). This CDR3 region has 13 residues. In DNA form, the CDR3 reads TGCAGTGCTAGTGGGACATCTAAATCACCCCTCCACTTT. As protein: CSASGTSKSPLHF.

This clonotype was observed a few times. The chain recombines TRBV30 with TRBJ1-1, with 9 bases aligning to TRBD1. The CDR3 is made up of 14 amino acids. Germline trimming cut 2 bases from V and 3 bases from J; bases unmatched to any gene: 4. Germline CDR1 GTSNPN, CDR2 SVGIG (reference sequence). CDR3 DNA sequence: TGTGCCTGGAGTCAGACAGGGGGGGACACTGAAGCTTTCTTT. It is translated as CAWSQTGGDTEAFF.

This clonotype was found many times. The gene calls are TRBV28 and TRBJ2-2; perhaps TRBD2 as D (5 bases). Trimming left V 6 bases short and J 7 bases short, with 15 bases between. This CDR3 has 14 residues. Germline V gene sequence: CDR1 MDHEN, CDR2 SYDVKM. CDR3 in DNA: TGTGCCAGCAGACCGGGATTCCGGGGCGGGGAGCTGTTTTTT. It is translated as CASRPGFRGGELFF.

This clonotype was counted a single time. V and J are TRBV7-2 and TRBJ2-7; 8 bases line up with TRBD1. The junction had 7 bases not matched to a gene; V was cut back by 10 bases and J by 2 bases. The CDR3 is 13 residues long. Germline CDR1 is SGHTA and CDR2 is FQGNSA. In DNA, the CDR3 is TGTGCCACCTCCCGACAGGGGACCTACGAGCAGTACTTC. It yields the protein CATSRQGTYEQYF.

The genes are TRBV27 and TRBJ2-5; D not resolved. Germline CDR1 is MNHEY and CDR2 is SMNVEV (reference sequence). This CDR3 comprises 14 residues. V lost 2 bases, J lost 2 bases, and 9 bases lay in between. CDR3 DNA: TGTGCCAGCAGTTTAAACGGCGAACAAGAGACCCAGTACTTC. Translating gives CASSLNGEQETQYF.

CDR3 loop: CASSLGADTVRSYEQYF. The CDR3 nucleotides read TGTGCCAGCAGCTTAGGCGCGGACACTGTGCGGTCCTACGAGCAGTACTTC. This chain connects TRBV7-2 to TRBJ2-7; weak D call: TRBD1 (5 bases). Germline CDR1 and CDR2: SGHTA and FQGNSA. CDR3 length: 17 residues. Trimming cost V 1 base and J 1 base, with 17 bases left between them.

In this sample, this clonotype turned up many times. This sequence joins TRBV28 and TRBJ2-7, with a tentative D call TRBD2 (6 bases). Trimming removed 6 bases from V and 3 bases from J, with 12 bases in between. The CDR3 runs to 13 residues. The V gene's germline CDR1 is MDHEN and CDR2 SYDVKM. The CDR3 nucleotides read TGTGCCAGCAGGTGGGGAGGCCTCTACGAGCAGTACTTC. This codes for CASRWGGLYEQYF.

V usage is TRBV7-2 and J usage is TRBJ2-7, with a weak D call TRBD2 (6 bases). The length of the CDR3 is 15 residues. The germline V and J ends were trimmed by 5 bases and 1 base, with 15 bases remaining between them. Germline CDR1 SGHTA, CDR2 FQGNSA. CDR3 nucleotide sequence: TGTGCCAGCAGCCCCCCCGGCGGGGTTTCCTACGAGCAGTACTTC. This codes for CASSPPGGVSYEQYF.